Below, 8 T cell receptor beta chains from the same sample are listed, as sequenced in a study of blood T cell repertoires in COVID-19. The table came from immunoSEQ multiplex PCR; TCRdb's copy has only in-frame clones and leaves some out. The profile shows around 200,000 clones, less than 85% of them singletons. The source material was PBMCs or T cells enriched from blood (not recorded which). These receptors originate from a man aged 35-49 years who had recovered from COVID-19.

J is TRBJ2-2 and V is TRBV29-1, with D perhaps matching TRBD2 (6 bases). The V end was cut by 3 bases, the J end by 5 bases, with 16 bases between. Germline CDR1 is SQVTM and CDR2 is ANQGSEA. The CDR3 consists of 15 residues. CDR3 loop: CSVEGPGVGTGELFF. CDR3 bases: TGCAGCGTTGAGGGTCCGGGAGTCGGGACCGGGGAGCTGTTTTTT.

The V and J genes are TRBV9 and TRBJ1-5, with 7 nucleotides matching TRBD1. CDR1 and CDR2 from the germline V gene are SGDLS and YYNGEE. The V and J ends lost 4 bases and 0 bases, in that order; junction bases with no gene match: 13. The CDR3 is 18 amino acids. The CDR3 DNA sequence: TGTGCCAGCAGCCCATACGACAGGGTTTCCTATAGCAATCAGCCCCAGCATTTT. This codes for CASSPYDRVSYSNQPQHF.

This chain uses TRBV5-1 with TRBJ1-1; 9 bases map to TRBD1. Germline trimming cut 7 bases from V and 5 bases from J; bases unmatched to any gene: 9. The CDR3 is 14 amino acids. The germline V gene has CDR1 SGHRS and CDR2 YFSETQ. CDR3 loop: CASGTGTVSTEAFF. In nucleotides, the CDR3 is TGCGCCAGCGGGACAGGGACTGTTTCTACTGAAGCTTTCTTT.

This sequence joins TRBV30 and TRBJ2-7; TRBD1 is a possible D gene (8 bases). V lost 0 bases to trimming and J lost 3 bases, with 21 bases between them. Germline CDR1 GTSNPN, CDR2 SVGIG (reference sequence). CDR3 length equals 17 residues. The CDR3 nucleotides read TGTGCCTGGAGTGTGCCCAGGGGGCGGCGGGGGATCTACGAGCAGTACTTC. Its protein product is CAWSVPRGRRGIYEQYF.

The V call is TRBV12-5, the J call TRBJ2-2, with TRBD1 matching 8 bases. The germline CDR1 and CDR2 sequences are LGHNT and FRNRAP. CDR3 size: 15 residues. Trimming cost V 6 bases and J 2 bases; bases outside gene matches: 5. The CDR3 DNA reads TGTGCTAGTGGCTCCGGACAGGGTAACACCGGGGAGCTGTTTTTT. This translates into CASGSGQGNTGELFF.

The chain couples TRBV2 to TRBJ1-3; weak D call: TRBD1 (6 bases). The CDR3 consists of 14 residues. The germline V and J ends were trimmed by 6 bases and 4 bases, with 13 bases remaining between them. The germline gives CDR1 SNHLY, CDR2 FYNNEI. The CDR3 sequence is CASRETGSGNTIYF. CDR3 nucleotide sequence: TGTGCCAGCAGGGAAACAGGGTCCGGAAACACCATATATTTT.

This clone came up once. The CDR3 here is CASSLRTAYSNQPQHF. CDR3 DNA sequence: TGTGCCAGCAGTTTAAGGACAGCATATAGCAATCAGCCCCAGCATTTT. The rearrangement uses TRBV28 and TRBJ1-5; TRBD1 is a possible D gene (6 bases). V was clipped by 2 bases and J by 0 bases, with 11 bases between them. Germline values: CDR1 MDHEN, CDR2 SYDVKM. The CDR3 contains 16 residues. Together with reference TRBV28 and TRBJ1-5, the CDR3 gives the full variable domain: DVKVTQSSRYLVKRTGEKVFLECVQDMDHENMFWYRQDPGLGLRLIYFSYDVKMKEKGDIPEGYSVSREKKERFSLILESASTNQTSMYLCASSLRTAYSNQPQHFGDGTRLSIL.

The chain combines TRBV6-5 with TRBJ2-3; 7 positions agree with TRBD2. Germline CDR1 and CDR2: MNHEY and SVGAGI. Trimming removed 2 bases from V and 4 bases from J; junction bases left unmatched: 9. The CDR3 covers 16 residues. The CDR3 is CASSYRPSGDADTQYF. The CDR3 nucleotides are TGTGCCAGCAGTTACAGGCCTAGCGGTGACGCAGATACGCAGTATTTT.